Following are 15 T cell receptor beta chains from one sample sequenced in a study of memory B cells and T cells in multiple sclerosis. No antigen is known for these receptors. Separate sequencing covered autoproliferating (CFSE-dim) and non-proliferating (CFSE-high) T cells from stimulus-free culture. Cultures began with about 4.6x10^7 CFSE-labeled PBMCs, unstimulated for roughly 7 days, with replicate wells pooled. This table comes from immunoSEQ multiplex PCR, and its TCRdb copy is limited to in-frame clones, with some not included. The sample holds about 42,000 clones, approximately 80% seen once. Sequencing was carried out using PBMCs from blood kept in culture. These receptors were collected from a human donor with multiple sclerosis.

The chain couples TRBV7-9 to TRBJ1-2, with TRBD1 as a possible D gene (6 bases). The CDR3 length is 16 residues. Germline CDR1 SEHNR, CDR2 FQNEAQ (reference sequence). V shed 2 bases and J shed 0 bases, with 13 bases lying between them. CDR3: CASSLTTGEANYGYTF. The CDR3 DNA sequence: TGTGCCAGCAGCTTAACGACAGGCGAAGCTAACTATGGCTACACCTTC.

This clone has a single count. This chain connects TRBV4-2 to TRBJ2-2; D gene uncertain. The CDR3 has 16 amino acids. The V gene's germline CDR1 is LGHNA and CDR2 YNFKEQ. Between the trimmed V and J ends, which lost 0 bases and 2 bases, there was a span of 10 bases. The CDR3, as DNA: TGTGCCAGCAGCCAAGAATGGGCCACCAACACCGGGGAGCTGTTTTTT. This sequence encodes CASSQEWATNTGELFF.

The chain recombines TRBV27 with TRBJ2-7; a possible D gene is TRBD1 (6 bases). Germline assignment: CDR1 MNHEY and CDR2 SMNVEV (reference sequence). CDR3 length equals 13 residues. Deletions cut 6 bases from V and 2 bases from J, with 11 bases between. The CDR3 DNA sequence: TGTGCCAGCAGGGACAGTGGCCCCTACGAGCAGTACTTC. Its protein product is CASRDSGPYEQYF.

The chain is built from TRBV19 and TRBJ1-2; D unresolved. The germline CDR1 and CDR2 sequences are LNHDA and SQIVND (reference sequence). Trimming left V 7 bases short and J 0 bases short, with 12 bases between. The CDR3 is 14 amino acids. This CDR3 reads CASTPNRANYGYTF. CDR3 DNA: TGTGCCAGTACCCCAAACAGAGCTAACTATGGCTACACCTTC.

This clone is termed medium-sized. This chain uses TRBV14 with TRBJ1-2, with D maybe TRBD1 (6 bases). Germline CDR1 reads SGHDN; CDR2 reads FVKESK. This CDR3 is 20 amino acids long. Trimming cost V 0 bases and J 4 bases, with 27 bases left between them. The CDR3 DNA reads TGTGCCAGCAGCCAAGATTACGGGCAGTGGGGGGCTGCACCTATCTATGGCTACACCTTC. It is translated as CASSQDYGQWGAAPIYGYTF.

V is TRBV7-2 and J is TRBJ1-3; D is undetermined. The CDR3 has 13 residues. Germline CDR1 and CDR2: SGHTA and FQGNSA. Trimming took 3 bases from V and 2 from J, leaving 5 bases between them. CDR3 amino acids: CASSFDPGNTIYF. DNA for the CDR3: TGTGCCAGCAGCTTTGACCCTGGAAACACCATATATTTT.

The chain joins TRBV27 to TRBJ1-6; no reliable D call. Germline values: CDR1 MNHEY, CDR2 SMNVEV (reference sequence). Deletions cut 6 bases from V and 2 bases from J, with 8 bases between. The CDR3 is made up of 14 amino acids. In DNA form, the CDR3 reads TGTGCCAGCAGCGGGTCCCCCTATAATTCACCCCTCCACTTT. It yields the protein CASSGSPYNSPLHF.

The J gene is TRBJ1-6, the V gene TRBV19; D is unclear. CDR1 and CDR2 (germline): LNHDA, SQIVND (reference sequence). The CDR3 spans 13 residues. Trimming left V 3 bases short and J 4 bases short, with 4 bases between. CDR3 sequence: CASSITYNSPLHF. CDR3 sequence (DNA): TGTGCCAGTAGTATCACGTATAATTCACCCCTCCACTTT.

The rearrangement joins TRBV5-1 to TRBJ2-6, with 8 bases fitting TRBD2. This CDR3 contains 15 residues. The V and J ends lost 4 bases and 3 bases, in that order; junction bases with no gene match: 3. CDR1 and CDR2 (germline): SGHRS, YFSETQ. CDR3 DNA: TGCGCCAGCAGCCTTACTAGCGGTGGGGCCAACGTCCTGACTTTC. It is translated as CASSLTSGGANVLTF.

The chain carries TRBV5-1 and TRBJ2-3, with D perhaps assigned TRBD1 or TRBD2 (5 bases each). The V end lost 3 bases, the J end lost 2 bases, and 25 bases lay between the germline ends. Germline V gives CDR1 SGHRS, CDR2 YFSETQ. CDR3 length: 19 residues. In DNA, the CDR3 is TGCGCCAGCAGCTCGACCCCCCCGGGGCTCACTACAGTCACAGATACGCAGTATTTT. Its protein product is CASSSTPPGLTTVTDTQYF.

V is TRBV30 and J is TRBJ1-6; D is unresolved. Trimming pared 0 bases from V and 0 bases from J, leaving 6 bases between. The CDR3 totals 15 residues. Per the germline V gene, CDR1 is GTSNPN and CDR2 is SVGIG (reference sequence). CDR3 DNA sequence: TGTGCCTGGAGTGTTCTGGCCTCCTATAATTCACCCCTCCACTTT. This sequence encodes CAWSVLASYNSPLHF.

The chain carries TRBV27 and TRBJ2-7; 7 positions match TRBD1. V lost 6 bases and J lost 3; bases outside the gene matches: 11. The CDR3 runs to 15 residues. Looked up from germline, CDR1 is MNHEY and CDR2 is SMNVEV (reference sequence). CDR3 bases: TGTGCCAGCAGACCCACAGGGGTTGGCTACTACGAGCAGTACTTC. This codes for CASRPTGVGYYEQYF.

The CDR3 nucleotides read TGCGCCAGCAGCTTATCACAGGGGACAGATACGCAGTATTTT. Its protein product is CASSLSQGTDTQYF. The V and J genes are TRBV5-1 and TRBJ2-3; 7 bases are a match to TRBD1. CDR1 is SGHRS, CDR2 YFSETQ, per germline. V lost 2 bases, J lost 3 bases, and 3 bases stayed unmatched. The CDR3 covers 14 residues.

J is TRBJ1-2 and V is TRBV29-1, with 11 bases fitting TRBD1. This CDR3 is 10 amino acids long. Germline V gene data show CDR1 as SQVTM and CDR2 as ANQGSEA. V lost 8 bases to trimming and J lost 13 bases; unmatched junction nucleotides: 6. For the CDR3, the DNA is TGCAGCAGTGGACAGGGGGCAACCACCTTC. It codes for CSSGQGATTF.

The V gene is TRBV18, the J gene TRBJ2-2; the D is unclear. Germline V gene sequence: CDR1 KGHSH, CDR2 LQKENI. The CDR3 contains 11 residues. V was cut by 4 bases and J by 5 bases, with 2 bases left in between. CDR3 in amino acids: CASSQTGELFF. In DNA form, the CDR3 reads TGTGCCAGCTCACAAACCGGGGAGCTGTTTTTT.